The T cell receptor beta chain under discussion was sequenced for a study of T cell responses to AZD1222 COVID-19 vaccine. The study's findings and limits: Donor demographics were predominantly white British with a female majority; clonal diversity may be underestimated. Repertoires in all cases were sampled only once the peak T cell response had passed. The study reported that nearly half of spike-specific TCRs target unmutated variant regions.

The repertoire was sequenced with immunoSEQ multiplex PCR; TCRdb's copy has only in-frame clones and lacks some. Of about 180,000 clones listed, nearly 95% are singletons. This clone was seen only once. The antigen remains unidentified. Trimming pared 4 bases from V and 2 bases from J, leaving 17 bases between. The CDR3 loop spans 16 amino acids. Per the germline V gene, CDR1 is SNHLY and CDR2 is FYNNEI. V is TRBV2 and J is TRBJ1-1, with a tentative D call TRBD1 (6 bases). The sequence derives from an adult who received the AZD1222 COVID-19 vaccine. This sample comprised peripheral blood, obtained 28 days after the second AZD1222 dose. CDR3 bases: TGTGCCAGCAGTGGACGTCCGGGACACCAAAACACTGAAGCTTTCTTT. Protein sequence: CASSGRPGHQNTEAFF. The whole variable domain, remainder taken from reference TRBV2 and TRBJ1-1, is EPEVTQTPSHQVTQMGQEVILRCVPISNHLYFYWYRQILGQKVEFLVSFYNNEISEKSEIFDDQFSVERPDGSNFTLKIRSTKLEDSAMYFCASSGRPGHQNTEAFFGQGTRLTVV.